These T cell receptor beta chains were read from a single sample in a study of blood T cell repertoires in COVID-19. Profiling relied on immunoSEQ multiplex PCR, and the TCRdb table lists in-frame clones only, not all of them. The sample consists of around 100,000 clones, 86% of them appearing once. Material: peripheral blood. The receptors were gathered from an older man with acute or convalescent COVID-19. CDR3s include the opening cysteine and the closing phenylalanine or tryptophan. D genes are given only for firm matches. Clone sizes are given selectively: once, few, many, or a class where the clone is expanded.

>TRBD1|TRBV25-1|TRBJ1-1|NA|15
TGTGCCAGCAGTGAGACAGGGGGCTGGGACACTGAAGCTTTCTTT
CASSETGGWDTEAFF
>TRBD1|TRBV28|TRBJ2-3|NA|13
TGTGCCAGCGTAACAGGGGGAAGAGATACGCAGTATTTT
CASVTGGRDTQYF
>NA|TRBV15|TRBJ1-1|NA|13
TGTGCCACCAGCAGAGGGCCGTACACTGAAGCTTTCTTT
CATSRGPYTEAFF
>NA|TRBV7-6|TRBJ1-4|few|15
TGTGCCAGCAGCTTAATCGCGGGATACAATGAAAAACTGTTTTTT
CASSLIAGYNEKLFF
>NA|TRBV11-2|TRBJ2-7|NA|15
TGTGCCAGCAGCGATTACAGGGTCACCTCCTACGAGCAGTACTTC
CASSDYRVTSYEQYF
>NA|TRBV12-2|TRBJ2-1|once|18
TGTGCAAGTCGCTTAGGGGGGCGTATACCTAGCGGGAGATATGAGCAGTTCTTC
CASRLGGRIPSGRYEQFF
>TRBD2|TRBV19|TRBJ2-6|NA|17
TGTGCCAGTAGGTTAGAGGCTGGACTAGCGGGATTCGACGTCCTGACTTTC
CASRLEAGLAGFDVLTF
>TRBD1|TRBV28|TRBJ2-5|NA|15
TGTGCCAGCAGTTTACCCGCAGGGGGCCAGGAGACCCAGTACTTC
CASSLPAGGQETQYF
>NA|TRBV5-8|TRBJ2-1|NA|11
TGTGCCAGCAGCCTTTACAATGAGCAGTTCTTC
CASSLYNEQFF
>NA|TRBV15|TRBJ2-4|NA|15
TGTGCCACCAGCAGAGAACAGGGTCCCAAAAACATTCAGTACTTC
CATSREQGPKNIQYF
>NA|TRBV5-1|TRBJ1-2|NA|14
TGCGCCAGCAGCCAAGGACAAGACTACTATGGCTACACCTTC
CASSQGQDYYGYTF
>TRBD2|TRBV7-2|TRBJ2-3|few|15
TGTGCCAGCAGCTTCACCCAGGGAGGGACAGATACGCAGTATTTT
CASSFTQGGTDTQYF
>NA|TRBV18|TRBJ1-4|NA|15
TGTGCCAGCTCACCACCCCGAGAACCTAATGAAAAACTGTTTTTT
CASSPPREPNEKLFF
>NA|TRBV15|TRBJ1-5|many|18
TGTGCCACCAGCAGCACCCTGCGAGGGGGTATGCGCAATCAGCCCCAGCATTTT
CATSSTLRGGMRNQPQHF
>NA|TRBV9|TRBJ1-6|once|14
TGTGCCAGCAGCCGACAGACCTATAATTCACCCCTCCACTTT
CASSRQTYNSPLHF
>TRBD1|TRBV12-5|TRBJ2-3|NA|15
TGTGCTAGTGGTTTGGGGGACAGGGACGCAGATACGCAGTATTTT
CASGLGDRDADTQYF
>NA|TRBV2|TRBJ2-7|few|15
TGTGCCAGCAGTGATAATCACAGGGTTTCCTACGAGCAGTACTTC
CASSDNHRVSYEQYF
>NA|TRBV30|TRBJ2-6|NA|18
TGTGCCTGGAGTGTACTTGGGACTTCTATCGGTGGGGCCAACGTCCTGACTTTC
CAWSVLGTSIGGANVLTF
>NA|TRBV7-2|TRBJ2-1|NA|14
TGTGCCAGCAGCTTTACCGCGGCTACGAATGAGCAGTTCTTC
CASSFTAATNEQFF
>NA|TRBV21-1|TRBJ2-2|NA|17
TGTGCCAGCAGCAAATCCAAGCCTAGCGGGAAGGAGGGGGAGCTGTTTTTT
CASSKSKPSGKEGELFF
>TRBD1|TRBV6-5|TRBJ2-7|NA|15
TGTGCCAGCAGGCCCACAGGGGGGCTGACCTACGAGCAGTACTTC
CASRPTGGLTYEQYF
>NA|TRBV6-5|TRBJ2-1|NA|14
TGTGCCAGCAGAAAGGAAGGGAGGTACAATGAGCAGTTCTTC
CASRKEGRYNEQFF
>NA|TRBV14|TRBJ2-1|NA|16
TGTGCCAGCAGCCACGGGGGTGGGCGAGGCGGGAATGAGCAGTTCTTC
CASSHGGGRGGNEQFF
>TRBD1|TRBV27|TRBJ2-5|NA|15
TGTGCCAGCAGTTTCGGGACAGGGAATGCGGAGACCCAGTACTTC
CASSFGTGNAETQYF
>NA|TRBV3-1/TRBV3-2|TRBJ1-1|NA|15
TGTGCCAGCAGCCAAGACCCGCAGGGAAACACTGAAGCTTTCTTT
CASSQDPQGNTEAFF
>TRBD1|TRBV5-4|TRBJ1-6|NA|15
TGTGCCAGCAGCTGGGACAGCTCCTATAATTCACCCCTCCACTTT
CASSWDSSYNSPLHF
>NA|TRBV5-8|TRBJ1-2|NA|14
TGTGCCAGCAGCTTGGGCCAACTTAACTATGGCTACACCTTC
CASSLGQLNYGYTF
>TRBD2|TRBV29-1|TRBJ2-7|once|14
TGCAGCGTTGAAGTAGCGGGAGAAGGCGACGAGCAGTACTTC
CSVEVAGEGDEQYF
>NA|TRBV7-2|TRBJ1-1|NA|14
TGTGCCAGCAGCTTAGTAGGGGATAGGACTGAAGCTTTCTTT
CASSLVGDRTEAFF
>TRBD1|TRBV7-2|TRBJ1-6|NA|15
TGTGCCAGCAGCCCCGGGACAGGGGTAGGATCACCCCTCCACTTT
CASSPGTGVGSPLHF
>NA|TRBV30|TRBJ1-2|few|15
TGTGCCTGGAGGAACTCAGGGGCTCTTAACTATGGCTACACCTTC
CAWRNSGALNYGYTF
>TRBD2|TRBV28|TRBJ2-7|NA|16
TGTGCCAGCAGGACAGTCAAACTAGCGGGCCCTGACGAGCAGTACTTC
CASRTVKLAGPDEQYF
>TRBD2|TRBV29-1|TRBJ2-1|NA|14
TGCAGCGTGTCCCGCGGGAGGGCCGGCAATGAGCAGTTCTTC
CSVSRGRAGNEQFF
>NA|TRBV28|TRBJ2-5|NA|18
TGTGCCAGCAGTTTGGGGCGGGGTGCCGGCGGGAATCAAGAGACCCAGTACTTC
CASSLGRGAGGNQETQYF
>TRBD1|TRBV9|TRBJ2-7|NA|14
TGTGCCAGCAGCGTCGGGACAGGATTGTACGAGCAGTACTTC
CASSVGTGLYEQYF
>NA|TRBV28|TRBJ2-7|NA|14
TGTGCCAGCACCGTGGCCGCTCAATCCTACGAGCAGTACTTC
CASTVAAQSYEQYF
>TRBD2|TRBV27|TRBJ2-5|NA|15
TGTGCCAGCAGAAAAGGACTAGCGTTGCAAGAGACCCAGTACTTC
CASRKGLALQETQYF
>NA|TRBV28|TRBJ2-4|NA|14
TGTGCCAGCAGTTTACCTGGAGGCAAAAACATTCAGTACTTC
CASSLPGGKNIQYF
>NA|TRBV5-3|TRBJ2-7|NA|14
TGTGCCAGAAGCTTTGGGGGCAGGACCTACGAGCAGTACTTC
CARSFGGRTYEQYF
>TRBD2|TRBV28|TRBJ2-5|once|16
TGTGCCAGCAGCAGGACTAGCGGGAGTTTTTGGGAGACCCAGTACTTC
CASSRTSGSFWETQYF
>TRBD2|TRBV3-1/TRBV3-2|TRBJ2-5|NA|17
TGTGCCAGCAGCCAACTCACTAGCGGGAGGGCCGAGGAGACCCAGTACTTC
CASSQLTSGRAEETQYF
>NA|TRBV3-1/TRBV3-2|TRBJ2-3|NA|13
TGTGCCAGCCATTCCGGGAGAGCAGATACGCAGTATTTT
CASHSGRADTQYF
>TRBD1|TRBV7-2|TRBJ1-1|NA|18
TGTGCCAGCAGCTTAGGACTAACAGGGGGGGTCATGAACACTGAAGCTTTCTTT
CASSLGLTGGVMNTEAFF
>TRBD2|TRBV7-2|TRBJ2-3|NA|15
TGTGCCAGCAGCCCTCAAGCGGGGGTCACAGATACGCAGTATTTT
CASSPQAGVTDTQYF
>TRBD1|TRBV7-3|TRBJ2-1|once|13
TGTGCCAGCAGCTTAGAAACAGGGGGCGAGCAGTTCTTC
CASSLETGGEQFF
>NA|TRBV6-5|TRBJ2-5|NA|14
TGTGCCAGCAGTCGAAAGGAGGGCCAAGAGACCCAGTACTTC
CASSRKEGQETQYF
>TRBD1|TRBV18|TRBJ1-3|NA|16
TGTGCCAGCTCTCCAGACAGGGGTGCCTCTGGAAACACCATATATTTT
CASSPDRGASGNTIYF
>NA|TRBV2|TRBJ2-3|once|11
TGTGCCAGCAGTGACCCCGGGACGCAGTATTTT
CASSDPGTQYF